This TCR beta chain was sequenced during a study of post-analysis software for immune sequencing data (dated by TCRdb to between 2014 and 2016). A note on the overall study: Relapsing-remitting, secondary progressive and progressive-relapsing multiple sclerosis were recorded as disease courses, and subtype annotation was lacking for some patients. A subset of samples was prepared in parallel using single-end sample barcoding, then pooled and co-amplified after Illumina adapter ligation. The patient repertoires were set against roughly eleven previously published healthy control repertoires from donors whose ages ranged from roughly 6 to 26 years.

What the authors observed across the whole study: Significantly higher frequencies in patients than in controls were found for roughly 5 TRBV segments, including TRBV5-6, TRBV5-1 and TRBV20-1. Significantly lower normalized Chao1 diversity was found in multiple sclerosis patients than in controls, suggesting substantial peripheral T-cell clonal expansion. Direct clustering with F measure revealed strong co-clustering of samples prepared in the same batch, which led to a batch-effect correction. The multiple sclerosis patient group was slightly younger than the control group.

V is shortened by 2 bases, J by 1 base, and the region joining them spans 10 bases. The CDR3 spans 15 residues, from the cysteine through the phenylalanine. The sequence is cut down to CDR3 DNA, 45 bases in frame from base 1. CDR1 and CDR2, per the germline V gene, are SGHTA and FQGTGA. Libraries were prepared through PCR. Instrument on record: Illumina HiSeq 2500. To reduce PCR and sequencing biases, unique molecular identifiers were built into the TCR beta cDNA libraries. Roughly 500,000 cDNA molecules were obtained per 1 to 10 million input T cells, so each molecule approximated one T cell. The same protocol used for the earlier healthy control dataset was applied to prepare and sequence the patient libraries. Within a given batch, samples were prepared together, multiplexed and sequenced on the same HiSeq lane. Regarding the original processing steps: Raw barcoded reads were processed with MIGEC, discarding single-read molecular identifier groups before consensus assembly and CDR3 extraction. Clonotype tables were post-analysed with VDJtools, normalizing diversity by down-sampling all datasets to the smallest sample size. In repertoire overlap clustering, CDR3 amino acid sequences, but not nucleotide sequences, were matched to correct batch-related cross-sample contamination. TCRdb cleaned the public reads at Q25 with fastp, built clones with MiXCR and kept in-frame beta chains. Identical CDR3 protein sequences are pooled into one entry, listed with their most common genes and DNA. The V and J calls come from TCRdb's annotation, not from the publication. For this sample the table gives more than 350,000 distinct CDR3 sequences, of which approximately 42% were detected only once. Clones ranked in the top ten supply around 8% of the sample.

To demonstrate the VDJtools post-analysis software, TCR beta repertoires were profiled from the peripheral blood of about 14 young patients with multiple sclerosis. Multiple sclerosis patients were children and adolescents aged 6 to 15 years. On this clonotype itself: Its binding antigen is unknown. Base-call qualities are not available, and no considerably larger clone is one nucleotide away.

Sequencing was performed on blood. The rearranged chain carries TRBV7-3 and TRBJ2-3; the D gene may be TRBD1 or TRBD2, since each aligns over 5 bases. The clonotype comes from a girl aged 2 to 9 with multiple sclerosis. The CDR3 reads as follows: CASSLLGVRTDTQYF. The nucleotide sequence reads TGTGCCAGCAGCTTATTGGGGGTCCGCACAGATACGCAGTATTTT.